This T cell receptor (beta chain) comes out of a study of shared clonotypes between healthy human individuals. In the naive CD8 group, cells lacked CD45RO and were positively selected for CCR7, so terminally differentiated effector memory CD45RA+ cells were left out. Germline V CDR1 and CDR2: SGHTA, FQGTGA. The V and J ends lost 4 bases and 0 bases respectively, with 13 bases between them. There are 16 residues in the CDR3. Only in-frame clones appear in the TCRdb table, and some are missing; sequencing was by immunoSEQ multiplex PCR. Of millions of clones listed, roughly 94% are singletons. The rearrangement links TRBV7-3 to TRBJ2-1, with D possibly TRBD2 on 6 matching bases. The sequenced sample consisted of naive CD8+ T cells sorted from blood. This TCR derives from a man aged 18 to 30 in good health. The CDR3 here is CASSSSLGSSYNEQFF. The DNA of the CDR3 is TGTGCCAGCAGCTCTTCCCTCGGGAGCTCCTACAATGAGCAGTTCTTC. The variable domain in full, completed from reference TRBV7-3 and TRBJ2-1, reads GAGVSQTPSNKVTEKGKYVELRCDPISGHTALYWYRQSLGQGPEFLIYFQGTGAADDSGLPNDRFFAVRPEGSVSTLKIQRTERGDSAVYLCASSSSLGSSYNEQFFGPGTRLTVL.